Listed below are T cell receptor beta chains from one sample, sequenced in a study of beta chain features in type 1 diabetes. Produced via immunoSEQ multiplex PCR; TCRdb's table is partial and in-frame only. The sample consists of around 300,000 clones, 11% of them appearing once. Sample: naive CD4+ T cells from blood. Receptor source: a woman under 40 in good health. The CDR3 runs from the conserved cysteine through the conserved F or W. D genes are given only for firm matches. The listing skips clone size in some rows; elsewhere it reads once, few, many or a size class.

D	V	J	size	CDR3	DNA
-	TRBV5-1	TRBJ2-7	few	CASSLDTGSAYEQYF	TGCGCCAGCAGCTTGGACACGGGGTCCGCCTACGAGCAGTACTTC
TRBD1	TRBV25-1	TRBJ2-1	-	CASSETGLSSYNEQFF	TGTGCCAGCAGTGAGACAGGGTTAAGCTCCTACAATGAGCAGTTCTTC
-	TRBV9	TRBJ2-3	few	CASSVAQGTDTQYF	TGTGCCAGCAGCGTAGCGCAGGGCACAGATACGCAGTATTTT
TRBD2	TRBV7-2	TRBJ2-1	-	CASSSGLGTYNEQFF	TGTGCCAGCAGCTCGGGACTAGGCACGTACAATGAGCAGTTCTTC
TRBD1	TRBV10-3	TRBJ1-5	-	CAAGDRDPQPQHF	TGTGCCGCCGGGGACAGGGACCCTCAGCCCCAGCATTTT
TRBD1	TRBV9	TRBJ2-5	few	CASSPQTGGFETQYF	TGTGCCAGCAGCCCTCAGACAGGGGGCTTCGAGACCCAGTACTTC
-	TRBV18	TRBJ2-5	few	CASSPRGETQYF	TGTGCCAGCTCACCCCGGGGAGAGACCCAGTACTTC
-	TRBV5-1	TRBJ2-2	-	CASSLAKISGYYTGELFF	TGCGCCAGCAGCTTGGCAAAGATAAGCGGGTATTACACCGGGGAGCTGTTTTTT
-	TRBV25-1	TRBJ2-7	-	CASSEEGSGSSYEQYF	TGTGCCAGCAGTGAAGAGGGTAGCGGTAGCTCCTACGAGCAGTACTTC
-	TRBV5-6	TRBJ2-3	-	CASSLGGGSTDTQYF	TGTGCCAGCAGCTTGGGCGGCGGAAGCACAGATACGCAGTATTTT
-	TRBV2	TRBJ2-7	-	CASSPGLGYEQYF	TGTGCCAGCAGCCCGGGACTTGGCTACGAGCAGTACTTC
-	TRBV15	TRBJ2-1	few	CATSRESGLSYNEQFF	TGTGCCACCAGCAGAGAGTCAGGGTTATCCTACAATGAGCAGTTCTTC
-	TRBV9	TRBJ2-7	few	CASSPAGGFGEQYF	TGTGCCAGCAGCCCGGCCGGGGGATTCGGCGAGCAGTACTTC
TRBD1	TRBV5-1	TRBJ2-7	-	CASSLDPSRGIYEQYF	TGCGCCAGCAGCTTGGATCCCTCCAGGGGGATATACGAGCAGTACTTC
-	TRBV7-9	TRBJ2-5	few	CASSLGGRSAAQETQYF	TGTGCCAGCAGCTTAGGGGGCAGGTCTGCAGCTCAAGAGACCCAGTACTTC
-	TRBV7-2	TRBJ2-1	once	CASSLGLARNEQFF	TGTGCCAGCAGCTTAGGGCTAGCGCGCAATGAGCAGTTCTTC
-	TRBV7-2	TRBJ2-1	few	CASSPNWQLYNEQFF	TGTGCCAGCAGCCCCAATTGGCAGTTATACAATGAGCAGTTCTTC
-	TRBV19	TRBJ1-4	-	CASKKRQGNEKLFF	TGTGCCAGTAAGAAAAGGCAGGGAAATGAAAAACTGTTTTTT
-	TRBV5-1	TRBJ2-6	-	CASSLGGYPGANVLTF	TGCGCCAGCAGCTTGGGAGGGTACCCTGGGGCCAACGTCCTGACTTTC
-	TRBV18	TRBJ1-1	-	CASSPTVNTEAFF	TGTGCCAGCTCACCAACGGTGAACACTGAAGCTTTCTTT
-	TRBV28	TRBJ2-4	-	CASTLGSLGGNIQYF	TGTGCCAGCACCCTAGGTAGTTTGGGAGGAAACATTCAGTACTTC
-	TRBV30	TRBJ2-1	few	CACGSSYNEQFF	TGTGCCTGCGGGAGCTCCTACAATGAGCAGTTCTTC
-	TRBV2	TRBJ2-6	-	CASRRQATDSGANVLTF	TGTGCCAGCAGGCGACAGGCGACAGACTCTGGGGCCAACGTCCTGACTTTC
TRBD2	TRBV7-2	TRBJ2-7	few	CASSLERESYEQYF	TGTGCCAGCAGCCTAGAGCGGGAGTCCTACGAGCAGTACTTC
-	TRBV30	TRBJ2-7	-	CAWRQGPGRATF	TGTGCCTGGAGGCAGGGCCCCGGCAGGGCCACATTC
-	TRBV28	TRBJ2-3	-	CASSSSGSTDTQYF	TGTGCCAGCAGTTCCAGCGGGAGCACAGATACGCAGTATTTT
-	TRBV2	TRBJ1-5	few	CASSERQSNQPQHF	TGTGCCAGCAGCGAAAGACAGTCCAATCAGCCCCAGCATTTT
-	TRBV7-3	TRBJ2-1	few	CASSSPGVPEQFF	TGTGCCAGCAGCTCCCCGGGAGTGCCAGAGCAGTTCTTC
TRBD1	TRBV27	TRBJ2-3	few	CASSLRDRLTDTQYF	TGTGCCAGCAGTTTGCGGGACAGGCTCACAGATACGCAGTATTTT
-	TRBV23-1	TRBJ1-5	many	CASTLCSNQPQHF	TGCGCCAGCACATTGTGTAGTAACCAGCCCCAGCATTTT
-	TRBV7-2	TRBJ1-5	-	CASSLSAGIQPQHF	TGTGCCAGCAGCTTATCTGCAGGGATCCAGCCCCAGCATTTT
TRBD1	TRBV7-9	TRBJ1-2	-	CASSSPVGQGNYGYTF	TGTGCCAGCAGCTCGCCGGTGGGACAGGGGAACTATGGCTACACCTTC
TRBD1	TRBV5-4	TRBJ2-1	-	CASSLQGNEQFF	TGTGCCAGCAGCTTACAGGGGAATGAGCAGTTCTTC
TRBD1	TRBV7-8	TRBJ2-1	few	CASSRSGTAYNEQFF	TGTGCCAGCAGTCGGTCCGGGACAGCCTACAATGAGCAGTTCTTC
-	TRBV7-2	TRBJ2-7	-	CASSLATGLYSYEQYF	TGTGCCAGCAGCTTAGCCACAGGGCTATACTCCTACGAGCAGTACTTC
TRBD1	TRBV10-3	TRBJ2-7	-	CAIRTDRASPYEQYF	TGTGCCATCAGAACAGACAGGGCGTCTCCCTACGAGCAGTACTTC
-	TRBV5-1	TRBJ2-7	few	CASSANAYEQYF	TGCGCCAGCAGCGCGAACGCCTACGAGCAGTACTTC
-	TRBV28	TRBJ2-6	-	CASSLFPVLGANVLTF	TGTGCCAGCAGTTTATTTCCAGTCCTTGGGGCCAACGTCCTGACTTTC
TRBD1	TRBV5-1	TRBJ1-2	-	CASRTGTANYGYTF	TGCGCCAGCCGTACCGGGACAGCCAACTATGGCTACACCTTC
TRBD2	TRBV9	TRBJ2-7	few	CASSPGLAGSYEQYF	TGTGCCAGCAGCCCAGGACTAGCGGGCTCCTACGAGCAGTACTTC
TRBD1	TRBV10-3	TRBJ2-5	-	CAIRGTEETQYF	TGTGCCATCAGGGGGACAGAAGAGACCCAGTACTTC
-	TRBV19	TRBJ2-1	-	CASSIGVETNEQFF	TGTGCCAGTAGTATCGGGGTGGAGACCAATGAGCAGTTCTTC
-	TRBV30	TRBJ2-5	few	CAWSVVSQETQYF	TGTGCCTGGAGTGTTGTGAGCCAAGAGACCCAGTACTTC
TRBD1	TRBV7-9	TRBJ1-5	-	CASSSTGGNQPQHF	TGTGCCAGCAGCTCCACAGGGGGCAATCAGCCCCAGCATTTT
TRBD1	TRBV28	TRBJ2-7	few	CASSYAGTADHEQYF	TGTGCCAGCAGTTACGCCGGGACAGCCGACCACGAGCAGTACTTC
-	TRBV18	TRBJ2-5	-	CASSPTEEETQYF	TGTGCCAGCTCACCGACAGAGGAAGAGACCCAGTACTTC
-	TRBV23-1	TRBJ2-4	-	CASSPQGCKNIQYF	TGCGCCAGCAGTCCCCAGGGCTGCAAAAACATTCAGTACTTC
TRBD2	TRBV18	TRBJ2-7	-	CASSPPSGLNEQYF	TGTGCCAGCTCACCACCTAGCGGGTTGAACGAGCAGTACTTC
TRBD2	TRBV5-4	TRBJ2-1	-	CASSSLAGGYNEQFF	TGTGCCAGCAGCTCCCTAGCGGGAGGATACAATGAGCAGTTCTTC
-	TRBV6-6	TRBJ2-3	few	CASRLAAGTDTQYF	TGTGCCAGCAGGCTGGCGGCGGGCACAGATACGCAGTATTTT